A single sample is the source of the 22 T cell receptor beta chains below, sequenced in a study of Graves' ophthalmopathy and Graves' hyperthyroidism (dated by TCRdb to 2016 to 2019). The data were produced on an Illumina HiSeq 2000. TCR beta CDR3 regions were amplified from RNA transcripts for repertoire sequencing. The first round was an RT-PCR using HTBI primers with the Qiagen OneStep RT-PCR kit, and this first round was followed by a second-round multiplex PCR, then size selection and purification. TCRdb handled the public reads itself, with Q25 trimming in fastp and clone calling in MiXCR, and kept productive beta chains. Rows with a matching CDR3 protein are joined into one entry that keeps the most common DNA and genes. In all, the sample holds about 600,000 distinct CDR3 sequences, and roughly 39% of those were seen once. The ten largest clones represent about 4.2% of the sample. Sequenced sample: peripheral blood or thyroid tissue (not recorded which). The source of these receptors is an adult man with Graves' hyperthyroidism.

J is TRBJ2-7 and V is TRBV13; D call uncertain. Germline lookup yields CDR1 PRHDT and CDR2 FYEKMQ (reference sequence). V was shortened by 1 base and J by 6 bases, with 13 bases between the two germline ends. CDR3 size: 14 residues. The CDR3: CASSLVPGWGEQYF. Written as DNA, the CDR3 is TGTGCCAGCAGCTTAGTCCCGGGCTGGGGCGAGCAGTACTTC.

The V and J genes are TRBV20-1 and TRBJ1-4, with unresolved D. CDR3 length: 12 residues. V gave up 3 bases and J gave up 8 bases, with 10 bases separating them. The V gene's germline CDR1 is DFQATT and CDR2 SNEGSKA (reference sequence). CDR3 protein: CSASGPLEKLFF. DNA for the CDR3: TGCAGTGCTAGTGGTCCGTTGGAAAAACTGTTTTTT.

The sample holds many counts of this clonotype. The CDR3 bases are TGTGCCAGCAGTTACGGGGGACAGCTTTATGGCTACACCTTC. The encoded protein is CASSYGGQLYGYTF. V usage is TRBV6-6 and J usage is TRBJ1-2; 7 bases fit TRBD1. From germline, CDR1 is MNHNY and CDR2 SVGAGI (reference sequence). This CDR3 has 14 residues. Trimming took 2 bases from V and 5 from J; bases not matched to a gene: 5.

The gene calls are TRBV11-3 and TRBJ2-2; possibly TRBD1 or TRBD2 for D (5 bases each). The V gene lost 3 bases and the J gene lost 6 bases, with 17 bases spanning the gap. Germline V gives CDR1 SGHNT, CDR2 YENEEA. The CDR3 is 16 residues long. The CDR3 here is CASSFVGGWSAGELFF. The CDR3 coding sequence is TGTGCCAGCAGCTTCGTTGGGGGATGGAGCGCCGGGGAGCTGTTTTTT.

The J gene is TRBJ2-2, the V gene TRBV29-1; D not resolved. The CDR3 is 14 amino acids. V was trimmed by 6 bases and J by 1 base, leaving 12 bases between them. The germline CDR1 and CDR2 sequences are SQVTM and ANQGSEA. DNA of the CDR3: TGCAGCGTGGACGGGCTCCTGAACACCGGGGAGCTGTTTTTT. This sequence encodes CSVDGLLNTGELFF.

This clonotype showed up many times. The CDR3 protein is CATSPTESYNYGYTF. CDR3 DNA: TGTGCCACCAGCCCGACAGAGTCTTATAACTATGGCTACACCTTC. The V gene is TRBV15, the J gene TRBJ1-2; maybe TRBD1 (5 bases). CDR1 and CDR2 (germline): LNHNV, YYDKDF (reference sequence). Trimming pared 5 bases from V and 1 base from J, leaving 14 bases between. The CDR3 covers 15 residues.

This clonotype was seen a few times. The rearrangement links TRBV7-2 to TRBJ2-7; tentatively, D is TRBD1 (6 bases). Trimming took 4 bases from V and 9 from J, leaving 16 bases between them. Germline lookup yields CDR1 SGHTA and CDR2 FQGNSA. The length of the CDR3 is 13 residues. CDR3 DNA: TGTGCCAGCAGCTCCGCCCGGACAGACGGGCAGTACTTC. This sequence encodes CASSSARTDGQYF.

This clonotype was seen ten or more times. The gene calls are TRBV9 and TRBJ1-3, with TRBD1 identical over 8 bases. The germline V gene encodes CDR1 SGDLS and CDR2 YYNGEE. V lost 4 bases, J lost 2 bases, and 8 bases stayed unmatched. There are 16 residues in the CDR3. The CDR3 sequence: CASSKRQGPTGNTIYF. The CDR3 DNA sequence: TGTGCCAGCAGCAAGAGACAGGGGCCCACTGGAAACACCATATATTTT.

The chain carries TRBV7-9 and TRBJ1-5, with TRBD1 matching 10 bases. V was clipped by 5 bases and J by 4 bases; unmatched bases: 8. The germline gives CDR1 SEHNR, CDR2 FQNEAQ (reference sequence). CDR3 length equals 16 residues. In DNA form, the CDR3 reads TGTGCCAGCAGCCAAGGGAAGGGACAGGGGAATCAGCCCCAGCATTTT. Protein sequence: CASSQGKGQGNQPQHF.

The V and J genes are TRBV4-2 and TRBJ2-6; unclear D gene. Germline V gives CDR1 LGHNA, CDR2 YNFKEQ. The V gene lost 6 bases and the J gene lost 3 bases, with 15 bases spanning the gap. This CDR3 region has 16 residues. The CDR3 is CASRSPLGGGANVLTF. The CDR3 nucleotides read TGTGCCAGCAGATCCCCTTTAGGCGGTGGGGCCAACGTCCTGACTTTC.

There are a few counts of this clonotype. The CDR3 DNA follows: TGCGCCAGCAGTAAAACTATAAAGGGCACCGGGGAGCTGTTTTTT. Translated, it gives CASSKTIKGTGELFF. The V gene is TRBV5-1, the J gene TRBJ2-2; no firm D call. The CDR3 runs 15 residues. The germline gives CDR1 SGHRS, CDR2 YFSETQ. The V end was cut by 5 bases, the J end by 4 bases, with 15 bases between.

CDR3 amino acids: CASSQDLGVLNTEAFF. CDR3 bases: TGTGCCAGCAGCCAAGACCTCGGGGTTCTGAACACTGAAGCTTTCTTT. The chain is built from TRBV14 and TRBJ1-1, with D unresolved. Germline lookup yields CDR1 SGHDN and CDR2 FVKESK. The CDR3 length is 16 residues. V was clipped by 0 bases and J by 0 bases, with 11 bases between them.

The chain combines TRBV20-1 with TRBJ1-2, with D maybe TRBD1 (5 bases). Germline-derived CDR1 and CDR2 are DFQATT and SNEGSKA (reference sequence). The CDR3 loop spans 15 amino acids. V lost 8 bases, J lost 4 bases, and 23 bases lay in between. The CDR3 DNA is TGCAGTTACCGCTCGGGGCAGGGTGACGGCTATGGCTACACCTTC. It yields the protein CSYRSGQGDGYGYTF.

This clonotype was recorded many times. This CDR3 is CASSVLGGQGNYYGYTF. The CDR3 region has the DNA TGTGCCAGCAGTGTGTTGGGTGGACAGGGGAATTACTATGGCTACACCTTC. The V and J genes are TRBV25-1 and TRBJ1-2; TRBD1 agrees at 9 bases. CDR1 is MGHDK, CDR2 SYGVNS, per germline. The trim removed 4 bases at V and 3 bases at J, leaving 12 bases unmatched. This CDR3 has 17 residues.

CDR3 nucleotides: TGTGCCAGCAGCTTCCGGGACAGGGTTAGCACCATATATTTT. Its translation: CASSFRDRVSTIYF. V usage is TRBV7-4 and J usage is TRBJ1-3; 9 bases fit TRBD1. This CDR3 spans 14 amino acids. V dropped 3 bases and J dropped 9; count of bases not matched to a gene: 6. Per the germline V gene, CDR1 is SGHVT and CDR2 is SQSDAQ.

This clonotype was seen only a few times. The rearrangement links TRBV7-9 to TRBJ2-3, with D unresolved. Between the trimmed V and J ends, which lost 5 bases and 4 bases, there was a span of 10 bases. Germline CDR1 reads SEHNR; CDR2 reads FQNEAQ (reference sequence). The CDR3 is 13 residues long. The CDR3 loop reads CASSPPQSDTQYF. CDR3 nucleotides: TGTGCCAGCAGCCCCCCCCAGTCAGATACGCAGTATTTT. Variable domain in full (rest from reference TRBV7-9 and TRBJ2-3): DTGVSQNPRHKITKRGQNVTFRCDPISEHNRLYWYRQTLGQGPEFLTYFQNEAQLEKSRLLSDRFSAERPKGSFSTLEIQRTEQGDSAMYLCASSPPQSDTQYFGPGTRLTVL.

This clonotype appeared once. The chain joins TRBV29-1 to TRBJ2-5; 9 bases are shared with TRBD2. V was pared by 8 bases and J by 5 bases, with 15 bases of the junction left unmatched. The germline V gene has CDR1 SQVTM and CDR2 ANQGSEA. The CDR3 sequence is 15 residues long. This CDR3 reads CSSRGGHSGGETQYF. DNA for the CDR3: TGCAGCTCCCGTGGAGGTCATAGCGGGGGTGAGACCCAGTACTTC.

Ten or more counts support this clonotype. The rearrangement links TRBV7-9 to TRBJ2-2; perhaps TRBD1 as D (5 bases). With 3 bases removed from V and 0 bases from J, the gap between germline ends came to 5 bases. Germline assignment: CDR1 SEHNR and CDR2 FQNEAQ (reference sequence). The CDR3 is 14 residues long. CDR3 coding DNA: TGTGCCAGCAGCTTGACAGCGAACACCGGGGAGCTGTTTTTT. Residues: CASSLTANTGELFF.

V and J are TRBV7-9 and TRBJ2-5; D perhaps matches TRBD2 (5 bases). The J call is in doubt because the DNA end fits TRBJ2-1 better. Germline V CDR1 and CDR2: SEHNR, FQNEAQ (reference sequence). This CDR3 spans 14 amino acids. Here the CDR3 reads CASSLAGVFNEQFF. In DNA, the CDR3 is TGTGCCAGCAGCTTAGCGGGAGTCTTCAATGAGCAGTTCTTC.

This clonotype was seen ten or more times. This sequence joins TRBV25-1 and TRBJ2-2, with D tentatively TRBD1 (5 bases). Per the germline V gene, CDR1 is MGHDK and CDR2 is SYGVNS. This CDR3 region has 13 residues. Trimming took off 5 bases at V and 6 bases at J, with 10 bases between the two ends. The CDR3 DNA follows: TGTGCCAGCAGTTATACAGGCCCCGGGGAGCTGTTTTTT. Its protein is CASSYTGPGELFF.

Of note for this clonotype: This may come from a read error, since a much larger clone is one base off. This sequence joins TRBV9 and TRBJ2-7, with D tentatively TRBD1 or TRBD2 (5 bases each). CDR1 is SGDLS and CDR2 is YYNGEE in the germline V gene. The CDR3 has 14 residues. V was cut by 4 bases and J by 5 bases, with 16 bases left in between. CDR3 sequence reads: CASSKEQERDEQYF. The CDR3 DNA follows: TGTGCCAGCAGCAAGGAACAGGAGAGGGACGAGCAGTACTTC.

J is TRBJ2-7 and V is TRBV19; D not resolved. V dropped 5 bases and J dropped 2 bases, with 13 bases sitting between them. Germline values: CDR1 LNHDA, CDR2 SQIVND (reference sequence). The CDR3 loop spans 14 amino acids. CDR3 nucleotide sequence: TGTGCCAGTAGTGTTGCGGTGGCAACCTACGAGCAGTACTTC. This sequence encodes CASSVAVATYEQYF.